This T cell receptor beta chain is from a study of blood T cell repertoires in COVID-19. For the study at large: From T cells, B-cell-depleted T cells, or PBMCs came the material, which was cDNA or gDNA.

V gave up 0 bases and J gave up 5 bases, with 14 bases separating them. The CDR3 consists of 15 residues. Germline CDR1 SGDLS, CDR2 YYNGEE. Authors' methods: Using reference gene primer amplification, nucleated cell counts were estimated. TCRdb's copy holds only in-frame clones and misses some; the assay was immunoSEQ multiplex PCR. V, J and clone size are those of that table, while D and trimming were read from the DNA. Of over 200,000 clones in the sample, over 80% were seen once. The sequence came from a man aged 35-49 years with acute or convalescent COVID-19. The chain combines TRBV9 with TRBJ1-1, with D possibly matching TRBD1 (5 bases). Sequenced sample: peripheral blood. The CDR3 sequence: CASSVDGRGSTEAFF. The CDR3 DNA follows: TGTGCCAGCAGCGTAGACGGTAGGGGTAGTACTGAAGCTTTCTTT.